This T cell receptor (beta chain) was sequenced for a study of cytomegalovirus exposure and HLA in healthy donors. Trimming took 7 bases from V and 6 from J; bases not matched to a gene: 17. The CDR3 spans 16 residues. The germline V gene has CDR1 SGHTS and CDR2 YDEGEE. Primers for the PCR totalled 60 Vbeta and 13 Jbeta. Measured with immunoSEQ multiplex PCR; TCRdb has only the in-frame clones, and not every one. The repertoire includes 150,000 to 180,000 clones, around 84% of them detected once, and more than 2% sits in the top ten. The sequencing sample was made of PBMCs. This sequence joins TRBV5-8 and TRBJ2-7, with 9 bases that match TRBD2. This sequence originates from a woman aged 18-29 years in good health and CMV-seronegative. The CDR3 DNA reads TGTGCCAGCTCGCCGGGACTAGCAGAAAAAGGGGTCGAGCAGTACTTC. Amino acids: CASSPGLAEKGVEQYF.